These 26 T cell receptor beta chains originate from one sample sequenced in a study of OX40 agonist ivuxolimab in advanced cancers. Only in-frame clones appear in the TCRdb table, and some are missing; sequencing was by immunoSEQ multiplex PCR. The sample holds around 150,000 clones, 85% to 95% seen once. The sequencing here drew on CD4+ or CD8+ T cells sorted from blood, taken in a trial of the OX40 agonist ivuxolimab. The origin of the receptors is an adult with an advanced solid tumor such as melanoma, head and neck, liver or kidney cancer.

The chain combines TRBV7-4 with TRBJ2-1; D remains unclear. CDR1 SGHVT and CDR2 SQSDAQ come from the germline V gene. The CDR3 totals 14 residues. Trimming cost V 4 bases and J 3 bases, with 10 bases left between them. CDR3 sequence reads: CASSSASNYNEQFF. The CDR3 DNA follows: TGTGCCAGCAGCTCCGCTAGTAACTACAATGAGCAGTTCTTC.

J is TRBJ2-1 and V is TRBV28, with D possibly matching TRBD2 (6 bases). The CDR3 consists of 14 residues. Germline CDR1 MDHEN, CDR2 SYDVKM. Trimming removed 6 bases from V and 3 bases from J, with 12 bases in between. The DNA for the CDR3 is TGTGCCAGCAGCCGCACTAGCAACTACAATGAGCAGTTCTTC. Translating it yields CASSRTSNYNEQFF.

CDR3 sequence reads: CASNRTPNTEAFF. CDR3 coding DNA: TGTGCCAGCAACAGGACACCGAACACTGAAGCTTTCTTT. The gene calls are TRBV2 and TRBJ1-1, with D tentatively TRBD1 (5 bases). This CDR3 is 13 amino acids long. Trimming left V 7 bases short and J 1 base short, with 10 bases between. From germline, CDR1 is SNHLY and CDR2 FYNNEI.

CDR3 in amino acids: CASSLIGNNYGYTF. CDR3 sequence (DNA): TGTGCCAGCAGCTTAATAGGGAATAACTATGGCTACACCTTC. The chain employs TRBV7-2 and TRBJ1-2; D gene ambiguous. V was cut by 2 bases and J by 1 base, with 8 bases left in between. Germline assignment: CDR1 SGHTA and CDR2 FQGNSA. The CDR3 is 14 amino acids.

This rearrangement joins TRBV5-5 to TRBJ1-5; D possibly corresponds to TRBD1 (5 bases). The CDR3 covers 13 residues. V was shortened by 4 bases and J by 7 bases, with 12 bases between the two germline ends. Per the germline V gene, CDR1 is SGHKS and CDR2 is YYEKEE (reference sequence). CDR3 sequence reads: CASSRTQGQPQHF. CDR3 DNA sequence: TGTGCCAGCAGCAGGACCCAGGGACAGCCCCAGCATTTT.

The chain carries TRBV5-1 and TRBJ2-3; 9 bases map to TRBD1. Losses at the gene ends were 2 bases for V and 5 bases for J; bases not matched to a gene: 6. The CDR3 is 15 residues long. Germline V lookup: CDR1 SGHRS, CDR2 YFSETQ. CDR3 DNA: TGCGCCAGCAGCTTCCAGGGACAGGGAGGAGATACGCAGTATTTT. It yields the protein CASSFQGQGGDTQYF.

The J gene is TRBJ2-1, the V gene TRBV7-8; D not certain. Germline CDR1 is SGHVS and CDR2 is FQNEAQ. Trimming pared 2 bases from V and 7 bases from J, leaving 15 bases between. This CDR3 is 15 amino acids long. CDR3 bases: TGTGCCAGCAGCTTAATGGCAATACGGATAAATGAGCAGTTCTTC. This codes for CASSLMAIRINEQFF.

CDR3 bases: TGTGCCAGCAGTTCACTAGGCGGGGGCCCTTCCTACGAGCAGTACTTC. Its translation: CASSSLGGGPSYEQYF. V gene TRBV27 combines with J gene TRBJ2-7, with a tentative D call TRBD2 (7 bases). The V end lost 4 bases, the J end lost 1 base, and 17 bases lay between the germline ends. In germline, CDR1 is MNHEY, CDR2 SMNVEV (reference sequence). The CDR3 sequence is 16 residues long.

The chain is built from TRBV7-9 and TRBJ1-4; 11 bases align to TRBD1. Trimming cost V 10 bases and J 8 bases; bases outside gene matches: 9. CDR1 and CDR2 (germline): SEHNR, FQNEAQ (reference sequence). The CDR3 contains 14 residues. The chain's CDR3 is CATGTGTGGEKLFF. As DNA, the CDR3 is TGTGCCACCGGAACCGGGACAGGGGGGGAAAAACTGTTTTTT.

V usage is TRBV7-2 and J usage is TRBJ1-1; D unclear. Germline V CDR1 and CDR2: SGHTA, FQGNSA. V lost 5 bases and J lost 12, with 16 bases in between. CDR3 length: 12 amino acids. For the CDR3, the DNA is TGTGCCAGCAGCACAAGGTCCGCTAGAACTTTCTTT. Residues: CASSTRSARTFF.

As DNA, the CDR3 is TGTGCCAGCGCCACCCGGACAGGGGGTCGCTATGGCTACACCTTC. It encodes CASATRTGGRYGYTF. The rearrangement joins TRBV28 to TRBJ1-2, with 10 nucleotides matching TRBD1. Germline CDR1 is MDHEN and CDR2 is SYDVKM. The CDR3 extends over 15 amino acids. Trimming took 8 bases from V and 4 from J; bases not matched to a gene: 10.

V and J are TRBV28 and TRBJ2-1; the D gene is possibly TRBD2 (6 bases). Germline V lookup: CDR1 MDHEN, CDR2 SYDVKM. The CDR3 spans 12 residues. Trimming cost V 1 base and J 10 bases, with 8 bases left between them. This chain's CDR3 is CASSLYGREQFF. The DNA of the CDR3 is TGTGCCAGCAGTTTATACGGGAGAGAGCAGTTCTTC.

This clone was recorded once. The rearrangement links TRBV27 to TRBJ2-1, with D perhaps TRBD2 (5 bases). The V gene lost 9 bases and the J gene lost 2 bases, with 14 bases spanning the gap. Germline loops: CDR1 MNHEY, CDR2 SMNVEV (reference sequence). The CDR3 is made up of 14 amino acids. CDR3 region: CASQGSRTYNEQFF. The CDR3 nucleotides read TGTGCCAGTCAAGGGAGCAGGACCTACAATGAGCAGTTCTTC.

This chain connects TRBV18 to TRBJ2-5; D not certain. Trimming cost V 1 base and J 2 bases, with 17 bases left between them. Germline V gene lookup returns CDR1 KGHSH and CDR2 LQKENI. There are 17 residues in the CDR3. The CDR3 is CASSPLRGPSFQETQYF. As DNA, the CDR3 is TGTGCCAGCTCACCACTGAGAGGACCGAGCTTTCAAGAGACCCAGTACTTC. The full variable domain, completed using reference TRBV18 and TRBJ2-5, is NAGVMQNPRHLVRRRGQEARLRCSPMKGHSHVYWYRQLPEEGLKFMVYLQKENIIDESGMPKERFSAEFPKEGPSILRIQQVVRGDSAAYFCASSPLRGPSFQETQYFGPGTRLLVL.

This clone was picked up one time. The genes are TRBV18 and TRBJ2-5; 7 nucleotides align to TRBD1. Germline CDR1 KGHSH, CDR2 LQKENI. The length of the CDR3 is 13 residues. Trimming took 10 bases from V and 3 from J; bases not matched to a gene: 8. CDR3: CATQTGWEETQYF. In DNA form, the CDR3 reads TGTGCCACCCAGACAGGGTGGGAAGAGACCCAGTACTTC.

CDR3: CASSLPGSNQPQHF. The CDR3 DNA sequence: TGTGCCAGCAGCTTGCCGGGGAGCAATCAGCCCCAGCATTTT. This sequence joins TRBV5-4 and TRBJ1-5; D gene unclear. Trimming removed 1 base at V and 1 base at J, with 6 bases between. Germline CDR1 and CDR2: SGHNT and YYREEE (reference sequence). The CDR3 is 14 amino acids. The full variable domain, with the rest looked up from reference TRBV5-4 and TRBJ1-5, is ETGVTQSPTHLIKTRGQQVTLRCSSQSGHNTVSWYQQALGQGPQFIFQYYREEENGRGNFPPRFSGLQFPNYSSELNVNALELDDSALYLCASSLPGSNQPQHFGDGTRLSIL.

The genes are TRBV5-1 and TRBJ2-5, with D perhaps TRBD1 or TRBD2 (5 bases each). Trimming removed 4 bases from V and 5 bases from J, with 15 bases in between. This CDR3 is built from 14 residues. Germline V lookup: CDR1 SGHRS, CDR2 YFSETQ. In nucleotides, the CDR3 is TGCGCCAGCAGCCGGGACGGGGTAGGTGAGACCCAGTACTTC. It yields the protein CASSRDGVGETQYF. Supplemented by reference TRBV5-1 and TRBJ2-5, the full variable domain reads KAGVTQTPRYLIKTRGQQVTLSCSPISGHRSVSWYQQTPGQGLQFLFEYFSETQRNKGNFPGRFSGRQFSNSRSEMNVSTLELGDSALYLCASSRDGVGETQYFGPGTRLLVL.

V usage is TRBV7-8 and J usage is TRBJ1-2; D ambiguous. The germline V gene has CDR1 SGHVS and CDR2 FQNEAQ. This CDR3 has 14 residues. Trimming shortened V by 1 base and J by 7 bases, and 13 bases separated the two germline ends. The CDR3 DNA reads as TGTGCCAGCAGCTTAGTGTCGTCGGACGGTGGCTACACCTTC. Translated, it gives CASSLVSSDGGYTF.

This chain joins TRBV4-1 and TRBJ2-7, with D possibly TRBD1 on 6 matching bases. Germline values: CDR1 MGHRA, CDR2 YSYEKL. Trimming left V 4 bases short and J 6 bases short, with 16 bases between. This CDR3 spans 14 amino acids. CDR3 in amino acids: CASSLPQGSGEQYF. For the CDR3, the DNA is TGCGCCAGCAGCCTACCCCAGGGGAGCGGCGAGCAGTACTTC.

The V gene is TRBV2, the J gene TRBJ2-2; TRBD2 agrees at 7 bases. The junction had 3 bases not matched to a gene; V was cut back by 3 bases and J by 8 bases. This CDR3 region has 13 residues. Per germline, CDR1 SNHLY and CDR2 FYNNEI. DNA of the CDR3: TGTGCCAGCAGTGACCGGGGGGTTGGGGAGCTGTTTTTT. Translating it yields CASSDRGVGELFF.

The chain couples TRBV2 to TRBJ1-1; no reliable D call. V shed 1 base and J shed 5 bases, with 11 bases lying between them. The CDR3 runs 14 residues. Germline CDR1 reads SNHLY; CDR2 reads FYNNEI. In nucleotides, the CDR3 is TGTGCCAGCAGTGAAGAGGGAGGGTGGACTGAAGCTTTCTTT. This encodes CASSEEGGWTEAFF.

The chain employs TRBV30 and TRBJ2-4, with 12 bases identical to TRBD2. Per germline, CDR1 GTSNPN and CDR2 SVGIG (reference sequence). This CDR3 is 20 amino acids long. V lost 5 bases, J lost 5 bases, and 22 bases stayed unmatched. CDR3 residues: CAWAPPGTGLAGWGENIQYF. CDR3 nucleotides: TGTGCCTGGGCCCCGCCTGGAACGGGACTAGCGGGTTGGGGGGAAAACATTCAGTACTTC.

This rearrangement joins TRBV18 to TRBJ1-1; 7 bases fit TRBD1. This CDR3 region has 15 residues. CDR1 is KGHSH, CDR2 LQKENI, per germline. The junction had 10 bases not matched to a gene; V was cut back by 6 bases and J by 3 bases. The CDR3 spells CASSGTGAGDTEAFF. DNA for the CDR3: TGTGCCAGCTCTGGAACAGGGGCAGGGGACACTGAAGCTTTCTTT.

The chain recombines TRBV7-2 with TRBJ2-7; 14 nucleotides match TRBD2. Germline V gene data show CDR1 as SGHTA and CDR2 as FQGNSA. The CDR3 sequence is 18 residues long. V lost 5 bases and J lost 5; bases outside the gene matches: 14. This chain's CDR3 is CASSPSPLGTSGGDEQYF. DNA for the CDR3: TGTGCCAGCAGCCCTAGTCCCCTCGGGACTAGCGGGGGAGACGAGCAGTACTTC.

This clone is a singleton in its sample. The rearrangement links TRBV15 to TRBJ1-2, with TRBD1 matching 10 bases. This CDR3 is built from 18 residues. Trimming at V came to 1 base and at J to 2 bases, leaving 10 bases not matched to a gene. Germline V CDR1 and CDR2: LNHNV, YYDKDF (reference sequence). CDR3: CATSRGPLGDRGNYGYTF. As DNA, the CDR3 is TGTGCCACCAGCAGAGGGCCCTTGGGGGACAGGGGAAACTATGGCTACACCTTC.

V is TRBV29-1 and J is TRBJ2-1; D is possibly TRBD1 or TRBD2 (8 bases each). Trimming cost V 4 bases and J 3 bases, with 25 bases left between them. Germline-derived CDR1 and CDR2 are SQVTM and ANQGSEA. The CDR3 length is 18 residues. The CDR3 region is CSVAPGGWAGGHYNEQFF. The CDR3 DNA is TGCAGCGTTGCCCCAGGGGGCTGGGCGGGGGGTCACTACAATGAGCAGTTCTTC.